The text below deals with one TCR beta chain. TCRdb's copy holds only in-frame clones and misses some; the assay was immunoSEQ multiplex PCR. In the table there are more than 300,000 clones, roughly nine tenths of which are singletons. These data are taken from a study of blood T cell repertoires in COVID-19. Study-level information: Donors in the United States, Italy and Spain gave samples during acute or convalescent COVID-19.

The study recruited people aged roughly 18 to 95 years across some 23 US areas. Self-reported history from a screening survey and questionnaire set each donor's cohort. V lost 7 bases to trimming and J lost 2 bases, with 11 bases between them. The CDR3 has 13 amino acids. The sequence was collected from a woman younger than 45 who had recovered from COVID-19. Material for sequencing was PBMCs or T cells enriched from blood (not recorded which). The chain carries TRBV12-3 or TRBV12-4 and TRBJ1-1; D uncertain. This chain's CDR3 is CASTLGVNTEAFF. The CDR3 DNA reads TGTGCCAGCACCTTAGGAGTTAACACTGAAGCTTTCTTT.